This T cell receptor (beta chain) comes out of a study of T cells in Graves' hyperthyroidism and ophthalmopathy. The length of the CDR3 is 18 residues. Germline V lookup: CDR1 KGHDR, CDR2 SFDVKD. The trim removed 5 bases at V and 8 bases at J, leaving 20 bases unmatched. This clonotype was observed a handful of times. TCR beta CDR3 regions were amplified from RNA transcripts. TCR CDR3 regions were first amplified by RT-PCR with HTBI primers. TCRdb re-analysed the multiplex PCR reads in MiXCR, keeping a single row per CDR3 protein. The profile covers about 480,000 distinct CDR3 sequences, with roughly 23% appearing a single time and around 54% taken by the ten largest.

Source material: blood. The chain carries TRBV24-1 and TRBJ1-2; 9 positions agree with TRBD1. The TCR originated in a woman in her seventies with Graves' ophthalmopathy. In DNA, the CDR3 is TGTGCCACCAGTGCAGTGGGGCTTGGGACAGGGCTCGCGAAAGGCTACACCTTC. Translating it yields CATSAVGLGTGLAKGYTF.